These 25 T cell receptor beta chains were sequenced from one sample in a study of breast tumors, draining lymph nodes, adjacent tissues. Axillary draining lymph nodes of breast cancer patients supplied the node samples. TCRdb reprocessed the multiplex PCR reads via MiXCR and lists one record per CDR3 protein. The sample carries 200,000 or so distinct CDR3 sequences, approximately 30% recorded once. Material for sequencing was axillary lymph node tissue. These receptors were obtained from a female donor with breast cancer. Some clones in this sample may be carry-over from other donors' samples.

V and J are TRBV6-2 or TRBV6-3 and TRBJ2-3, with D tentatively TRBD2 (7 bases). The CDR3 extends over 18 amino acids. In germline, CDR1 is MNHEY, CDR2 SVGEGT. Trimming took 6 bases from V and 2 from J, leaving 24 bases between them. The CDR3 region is CASRPSGAGARVTDTQYF. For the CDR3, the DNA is TGTGCCAGCAGACCCAGTGGGGCGGGGGCCAGAGTCACAGATACGCAGTATTTT.

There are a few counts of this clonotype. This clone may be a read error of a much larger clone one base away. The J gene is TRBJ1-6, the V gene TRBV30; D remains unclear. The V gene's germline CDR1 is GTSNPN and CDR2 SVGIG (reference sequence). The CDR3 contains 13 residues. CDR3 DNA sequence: TGTGCCTGGAGTGTCTCCGGTAATTCACCCCACCACTTT. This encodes CAWSVSGNSPHHF.

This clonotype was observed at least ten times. CDR3 region: CASQFDLNNEQFF. The CDR3 nucleotides are TGTGCCAGCCAGTTCGACCTCAACAATGAGCAGTTCTTC. The chain carries TRBV11-1 and TRBJ2-1; D gene unclear. Trimming pared 8 bases from V and 5 bases from J, leaving 13 bases between. CDR1 is SGHAT, CDR2 FQDESV, per germline (reference sequence). There are 13 residues in the CDR3.

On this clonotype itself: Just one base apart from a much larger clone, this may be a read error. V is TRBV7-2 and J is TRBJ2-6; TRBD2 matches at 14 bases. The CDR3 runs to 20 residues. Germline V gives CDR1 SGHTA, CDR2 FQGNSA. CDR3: CASSPPRLAGGSSRANVLTF. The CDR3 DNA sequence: TGTGCCAGCAGCCCGCCCCGACTAGCGGGAGGGAGCTCTCGGGCCAACGTCCTGACTTTC.

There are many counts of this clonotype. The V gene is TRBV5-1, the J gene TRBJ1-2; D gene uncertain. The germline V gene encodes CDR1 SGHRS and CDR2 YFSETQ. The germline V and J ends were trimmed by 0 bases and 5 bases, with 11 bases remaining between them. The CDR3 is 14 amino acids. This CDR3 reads CASSLGEGLYGYTF. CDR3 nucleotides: TGCGCCAGCAGCTTGGGAGAAGGTCTTTATGGCTACACCTTC.

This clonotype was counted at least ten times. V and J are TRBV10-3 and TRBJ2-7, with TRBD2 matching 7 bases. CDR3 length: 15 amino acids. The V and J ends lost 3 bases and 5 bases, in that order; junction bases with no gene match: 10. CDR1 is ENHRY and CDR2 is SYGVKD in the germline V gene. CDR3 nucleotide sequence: TGTGCCATCAGTGACCCGGGGGGAGGGTTGGACGAGCAGTACTTC. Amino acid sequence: CAISDPGGGLDEQYF.

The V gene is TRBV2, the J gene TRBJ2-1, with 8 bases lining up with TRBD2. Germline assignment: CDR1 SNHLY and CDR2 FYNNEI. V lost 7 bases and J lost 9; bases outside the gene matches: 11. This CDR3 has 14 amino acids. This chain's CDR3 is CASTPGLGFGEQFF. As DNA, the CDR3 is TGTGCCAGCACGCCGGGACTAGGGTTTGGTGAGCAGTTCTTC. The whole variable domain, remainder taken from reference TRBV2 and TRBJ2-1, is EPEVTQTPSHQVTQMGQEVILRCVPISNHLYFYWYRQILGQKVEFLVSFYNNEISEKSEIFDDQFSVERPDGSNFTLKIRSTKLEDSAMYFCASTPGLGFGEQFFGPGTRLTVL.

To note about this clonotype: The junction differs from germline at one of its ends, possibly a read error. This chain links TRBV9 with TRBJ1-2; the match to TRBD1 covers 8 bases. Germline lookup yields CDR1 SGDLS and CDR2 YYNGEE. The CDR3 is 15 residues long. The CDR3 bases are TGTGCCAGCAGCGTACAGGGGGCGCGGAACTATGGCTCCACCTTC. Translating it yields CASSVQGARNYGSTF.

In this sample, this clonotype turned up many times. The CDR3 DNA is TGTGCCAGCAGTGGACGGACTCGAAGCACAGATACGCAGTATTTT. As protein: CASSGRTRSTDTQYF. This chain joins TRBV2 and TRBJ2-3; TRBD2 might be the D (5 bases). V was clipped by 4 bases and J by 0 bases, with 11 bases between them. In germline, CDR1 is SNHLY, CDR2 FYNNEI. This CDR3 spans 15 amino acids.

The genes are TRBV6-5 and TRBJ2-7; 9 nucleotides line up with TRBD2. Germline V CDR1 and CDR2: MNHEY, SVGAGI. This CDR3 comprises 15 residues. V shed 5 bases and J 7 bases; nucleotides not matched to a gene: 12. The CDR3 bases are TGTGCCAGCAGTGCGGGACTAGCCGGCTCGGGGGAGCAGTACTTC. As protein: CASSAGLAGSGEQYF.

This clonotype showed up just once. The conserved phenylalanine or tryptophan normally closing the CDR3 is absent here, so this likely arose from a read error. DNA of the CDR3: TGTGCCACCAGCAGGAGTAGCAATCAGCCCCAGCATTGT. This sequence encodes CATSRSSNQPQHC. The genes are TRBV15 and TRBJ1-5, with unresolved D. CDR3 length: 13 amino acids. CDR1 is LNHNV and CDR2 is YYDKDF in the germline V gene (reference sequence). V was clipped by 3 bases and J by 0 bases, with 3 bases between them.

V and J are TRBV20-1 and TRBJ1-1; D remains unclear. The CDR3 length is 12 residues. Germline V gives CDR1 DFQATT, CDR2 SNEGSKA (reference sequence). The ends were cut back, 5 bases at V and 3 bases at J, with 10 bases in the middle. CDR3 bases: TGCAGTGCTCGCTTAGTTGACACTGAAGCTTTCTTT. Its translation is CSARLVDTEAFF.

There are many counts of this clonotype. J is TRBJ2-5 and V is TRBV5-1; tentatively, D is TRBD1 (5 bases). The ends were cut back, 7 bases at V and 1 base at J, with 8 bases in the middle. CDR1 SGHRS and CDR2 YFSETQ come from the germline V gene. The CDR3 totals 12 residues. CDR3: CASRQLQETQYF. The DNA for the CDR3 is TGCGCCAGCCGACAGCTCCAAGAGACCCAGTACTTC. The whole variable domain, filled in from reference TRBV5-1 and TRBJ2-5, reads KAGVTQTPRYLIKTRGQQVTLSCSPISGHRSVSWYQQTPGQGLQFLFEYFSETQRNKGNFPGRFSGRQFSNSRSEMNVSTLELGDSALYLCASRQLQETQYFGPGTRLLVL.

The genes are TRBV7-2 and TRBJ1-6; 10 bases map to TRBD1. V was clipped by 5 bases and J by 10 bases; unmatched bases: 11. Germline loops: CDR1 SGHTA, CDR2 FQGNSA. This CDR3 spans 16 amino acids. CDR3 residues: CASSLLPGQGRSPLHF. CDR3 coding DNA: TGTGCCAGCAGCCTTCTTCCGGGACAGGGGAGATCACCCCTCCACTTT.

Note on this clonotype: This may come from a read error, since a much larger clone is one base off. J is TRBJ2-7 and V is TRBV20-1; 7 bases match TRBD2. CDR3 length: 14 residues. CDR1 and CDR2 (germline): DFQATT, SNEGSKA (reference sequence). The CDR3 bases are TGCAGTGCTCCGACTAGCCCTAGCTCCTCCGAGCAGTACTTC. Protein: CSAPTSPSSSEQYF.

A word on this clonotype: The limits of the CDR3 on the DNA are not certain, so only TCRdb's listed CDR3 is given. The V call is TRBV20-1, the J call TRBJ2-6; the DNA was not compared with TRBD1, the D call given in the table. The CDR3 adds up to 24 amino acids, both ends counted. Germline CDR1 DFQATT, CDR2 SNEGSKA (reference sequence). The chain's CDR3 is CSARESGTEAFFGQGSSGANVLTF.

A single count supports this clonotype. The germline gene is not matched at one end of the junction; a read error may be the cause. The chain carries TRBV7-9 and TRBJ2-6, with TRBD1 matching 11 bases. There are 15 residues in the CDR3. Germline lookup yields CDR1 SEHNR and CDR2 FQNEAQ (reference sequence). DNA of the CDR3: TGTGCCAGCAGCTTAGGAGGACAGGGGGCCAACGTCCTGCCTTTC. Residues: CASSLGGQGANVLPF.

The CDR3 nucleotides are TGTGCCAGCAGCCTACCTACGGGGCAGGACGATTCAACTAATGAAAAACTGTTTTTT. Amino acids: CASSLPTGQDDSTNEKLFF. The V gene is TRBV3-1, the J gene TRBJ1-4; the D gene is possibly TRBD1 (5 bases). This CDR3 has 19 amino acids. Looked up from germline, CDR1 is LGHDT and CDR2 is YNNKEL (reference sequence). V dropped 4 bases and J dropped 0 bases, with 21 bases sitting between them.

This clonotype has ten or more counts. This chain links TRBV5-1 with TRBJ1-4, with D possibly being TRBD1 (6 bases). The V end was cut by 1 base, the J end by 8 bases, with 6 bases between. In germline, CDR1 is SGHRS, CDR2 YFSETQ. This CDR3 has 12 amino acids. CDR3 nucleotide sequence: TGCGCCAGCAGCTTGACAGGGGAAAAACTGTTTTTT. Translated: CASSLTGEKLFF.

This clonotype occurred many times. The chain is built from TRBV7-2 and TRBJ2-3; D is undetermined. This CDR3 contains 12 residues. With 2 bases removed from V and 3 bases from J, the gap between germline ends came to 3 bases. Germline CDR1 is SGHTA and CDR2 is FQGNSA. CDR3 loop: CASSLLTDTQYF. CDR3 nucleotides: TGTGCCAGCAGCTTACTGACAGATACGCAGTATTTT.

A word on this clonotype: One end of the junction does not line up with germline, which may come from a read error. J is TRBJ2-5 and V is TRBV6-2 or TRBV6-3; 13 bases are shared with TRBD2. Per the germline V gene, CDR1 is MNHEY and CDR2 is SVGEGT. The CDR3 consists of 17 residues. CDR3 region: CASSPGGLAGSQEAQYF. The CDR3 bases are TGTGCCAGCAGCCCCGGGGGACTAGCGGGGTCTCAAGAGGCCCAGTACTTC.

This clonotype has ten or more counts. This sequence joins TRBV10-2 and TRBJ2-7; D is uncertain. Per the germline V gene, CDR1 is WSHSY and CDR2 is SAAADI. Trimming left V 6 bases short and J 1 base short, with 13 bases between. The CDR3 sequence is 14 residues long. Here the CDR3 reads CASSGPPVSYEQYF. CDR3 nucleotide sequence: TGCGCCAGCAGCGGCCCTCCGGTTTCCTACGAGCAGTACTTC.

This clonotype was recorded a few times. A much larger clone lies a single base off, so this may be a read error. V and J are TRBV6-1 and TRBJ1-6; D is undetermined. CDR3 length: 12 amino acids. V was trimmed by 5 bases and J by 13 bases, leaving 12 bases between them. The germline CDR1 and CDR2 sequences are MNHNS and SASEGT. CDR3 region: CASSHNVGPLHF. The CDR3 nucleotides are TGTGCCAGCAGTCACAACGTGGGGCCCCTCCACTTT.

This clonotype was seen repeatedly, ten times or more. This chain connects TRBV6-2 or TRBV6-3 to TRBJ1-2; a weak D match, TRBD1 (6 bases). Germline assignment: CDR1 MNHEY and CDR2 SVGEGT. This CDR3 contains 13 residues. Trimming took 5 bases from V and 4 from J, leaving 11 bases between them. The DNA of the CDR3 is TGTGCCAGCAGTGACGACAGGCGCTATGGCTACACCTTC. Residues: CASSDDRRYGYTF.

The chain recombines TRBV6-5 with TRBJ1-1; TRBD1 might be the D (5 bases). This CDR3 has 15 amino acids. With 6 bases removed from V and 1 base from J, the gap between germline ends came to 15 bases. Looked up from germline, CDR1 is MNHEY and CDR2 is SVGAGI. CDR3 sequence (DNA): TGTGCCAGCAGCAGGCAGGGAGGGCAGAACACTGAAGCTTTCTTT. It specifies CASSRQGGQNTEAFF.